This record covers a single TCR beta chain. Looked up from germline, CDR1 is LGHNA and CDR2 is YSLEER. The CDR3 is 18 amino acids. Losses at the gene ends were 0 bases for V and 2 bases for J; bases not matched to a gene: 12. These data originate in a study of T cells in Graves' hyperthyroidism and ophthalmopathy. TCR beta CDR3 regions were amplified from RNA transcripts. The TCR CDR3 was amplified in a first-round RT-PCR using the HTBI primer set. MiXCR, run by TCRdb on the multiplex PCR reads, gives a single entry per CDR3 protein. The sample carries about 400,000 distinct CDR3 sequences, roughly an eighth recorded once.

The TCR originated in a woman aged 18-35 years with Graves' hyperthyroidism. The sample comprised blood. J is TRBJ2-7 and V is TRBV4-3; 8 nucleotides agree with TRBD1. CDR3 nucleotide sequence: TGCGCCAGCAGCCAAGATCTCTCGGGACAGGACCGGCCCTACGAGCAGTACTTC. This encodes CASSQDLSGQDRPYEQYF.